These 27 T cell receptor beta chains were all obtained from the same sample, sequenced in a study of T-cell memory formation after mild COVID-19. TCRdb re-derived calls from the 5' RACE reads in MiXCR, one entry per CDR3 protein. Counted here are under 700,000 distinct CDR3 sequences, 20% occurring once; the ten biggest clones make up around 12%. The sequenced material came from PBMCs or a T cell subset sorted from them (not recorded which). The receptors shown here come from an adult woman who had mild COVID-19 (a few samples of this study predate the infection). Cell type and time point are not known.

The chain has TRBV27 and TRBJ1-2; D is ambiguous. The germline V gene encodes CDR1 MNHEY and CDR2 SMNVEV (reference sequence). Trimming took off 3 bases at V and 6 bases at J, with 11 bases between the two ends. The CDR3 is 13 amino acids. CDR3 sequence: CASSFSADHGYTF. The CDR3 nucleotides read TGTGCCAGCAGTTTCTCGGCGGACCATGGCTACACCTTC.

This clonotype has more than one count but fewer than ten. V usage is TRBV7-8 and J usage is TRBJ2-1; D might be TRBD1 (5 bases). This CDR3 contains 15 residues. Trimming took off 1 base at V and 3 bases at J, with 10 bases between the two ends. Looked up from germline, CDR1 is SGHVS and CDR2 is FQNEAQ. CDR3 residues: CASSLGGADYNEQFF. The CDR3, as DNA: TGTGCCAGCAGCTTAGGTGGGGCCGACTACAATGAGCAGTTCTTC.

V usage is TRBV4-1 and J usage is TRBJ2-1; 8 nucleotides agree with TRBD1. Trimming removed 3 bases from V and 4 bases from J; junction bases left unmatched: 8. The germline V gene encodes CDR1 MGHRA and CDR2 YSYEKL. The CDR3 totals 16 residues. CDR3 nucleotides: TGCGCCAGCAGCCACACAACAGGGGGGCTGTACAATGAGCAGTTCTTC. Translating it yields CASSHTTGGLYNEQFF.

This chain links TRBV12-3 or TRBV12-4 with TRBJ2-1, with D unresolved. V lost 6 bases and J lost 5, with 11 bases in between. The CDR3 runs 13 residues. This CDR3 is CASRSPRDNEQFF. CDR3 nucleotides: TGTGCCAGCAGATCTCCTAGAGACAATGAGCAGTTCTTC.

The chain combines TRBV7-2 with TRBJ2-3; 13 nucleotides align to TRBD2. This CDR3 has 16 residues. V lost 4 bases and J lost 4; bases outside the gene matches: 5. The V gene's germline CDR1 is SGHTA and CDR2 FQGNSA. The CDR3 sequence is CASSSGLAGVADTQYF. CDR3 DNA sequence: TGTGCCAGCAGCTCTGGACTAGCGGGGGTTGCAGATACGCAGTATTTT. The complete variable domain, with remaining parts taken from reference TRBV7-2 and TRBJ2-3, reads GAGVSQSPSNKVTEKGKDVELRCDPISGHTALYWYRQSLGQGLEFLIYFQGNSAPDKSGLPSDRFSAERTGGSVSTLTIQRTQQEDSAVYLCASSSGLAGVADTQYFGPGTRLTVL.

The V and J genes are TRBV7-2 and TRBJ2-7; TRBD2 matches 8 bases. Trimming took 2 bases from V and 6 from J; bases not matched to a gene: 9. The CDR3 totals 15 residues. Germline V gives CDR1 SGHTA, CDR2 FQGNSA. CDR3 region: CASSLSSGGASEQYF. The CDR3 nucleotides read TGTGCCAGCAGCTTATCCAGCGGGGGAGCTTCCGAGCAGTACTTC.

This clonotype turned up a few times. The V call is TRBV4-1, the J call TRBJ2-3; tentatively, D is TRBD1 or TRBD2 (6 bases each). Germline loops: CDR1 MGHRA, CDR2 YSYEKL. V gave up 0 bases and J gave up 4 bases, with 11 bases separating them. The CDR3 has 15 amino acids. The CDR3 sequence: CASSQDKGGSDTQYF. CDR3 DNA sequence: TGCGCCAGCAGCCAAGATAAGGGGGGCTCAGATACGCAGTATTTT.

This chain links TRBV29-1 with TRBJ1-1, with D uncertain. The CDR3 has 14 amino acids. The V end lost 1 base, the J end lost 2 bases, and 11 bases lay between the germline ends. Germline CDR1 is SQVTM and CDR2 is ANQGSEA. CDR3 amino acids: CSVEVHGVNTEAFF. As DNA, the CDR3 is TGCAGCGTTGAAGTACACGGTGTAAACACTGAAGCTTTCTTT.

V usage is TRBV10-3 and J usage is TRBJ2-5; the D call may be TRBD1 or TRBD2 (6 bases each). The CDR3 totals 14 residues. Germline CDR1 reads ENHRY; CDR2 reads SYGVKD. V lost 6 bases to trimming and J lost 5 bases, with 16 bases between them. CDR3 residues: CAISPGASRETQYF. The CDR3 DNA follows: TGTGCCATCAGCCCGGGGGCCTCTCGGGAGACCCAGTACTTC.

The chain uses TRBV24-1 and TRBJ2-1; 7 positions match TRBD2. From germline, CDR1 is KGHDR and CDR2 SFDVKD. The CDR3 is made up of 16 amino acids. Losses at the gene ends were 1 base for V and 8 bases for J; bases not matched to a gene: 10. CDR3 sequence reads: CATSDLFRGSRHEQFF. The CDR3 coding sequence is TGTGCCACCAGTGATTTATTCCGCGGGAGTCGGCATGAGCAGTTCTTC.

This chain connects TRBV20-1 to TRBJ1-2, with D possibly matching TRBD1 (5 bases). V lost 4 bases and J lost 3, with 12 bases in between. Germline loops: CDR1 DFQATT, CDR2 SNEGSKA (reference sequence). The CDR3 is 13 residues long. The CDR3 region has the DNA TGCAGTGCTACCCAGGAGGGGTACTATGGCTACACCTTC. Protein: CSATQEGYYGYTF.

This clonotype appeared a few times. The chain uses TRBV10-3 and TRBJ1-1; maybe TRBD1 (5 bases). From germline, CDR1 is ENHRY and CDR2 SYGVKD. Trimming cost V 0 bases and J 6 bases, with 8 bases left between them. This CDR3 spans 13 amino acids. The CDR3 nucleotides read TGTGCCATCAGTGAGTCGGGGGGTCCTGAAGCTTTCTTT. Encoded protein: CAISESGGPEAFF.

This clonotype was picked up many times. This chain connects TRBV2 to TRBJ1-5; D gene ambiguous. The germline V gene encodes CDR1 SNHLY and CDR2 FYNNEI. V was cut by 2 bases and J by 3 bases, with 14 bases left in between. The CDR3 has 16 residues. The CDR3 DNA reads as TGTGCCAGCAGTGAATTTGGGATAGGGTACAATCAGCCCCAGCATTTT. Protein: CASSEFGIGYNQPQHF.

V gene TRBV20-1 combines with J gene TRBJ2-2; 9 bases map to TRBD2. This CDR3 comprises 17 residues. The trim removed 3 bases at V and 9 bases at J, leaving 17 bases unmatched. Germline loops: CDR1 DFQATT, CDR2 SNEGSKA (reference sequence). The CDR3 sequence is CSASRRRGGRRPWELFF. CDR3 sequence (DNA): TGCAGTGCTAGTCGACGGCGGGGGGGTAGGCGCCCCTGGGAGCTGTTTTTT.

This clonotype was detected ten times or more. V is TRBV6-2 or TRBV6-3 and J is TRBJ2-1; TRBD1 agrees at 10 bases. The J segment lost 10 bases and the V segment lost 6 bases, leaving 9 bases of the junction unmatched. Germline assignment: CDR1 MNHEY and CDR2 SVGEGT. This CDR3 contains 14 residues. The CDR3: CASSPPGQGREQFF. CDR3 DNA: TGTGCCAGCAGCCCGCCGGGACAGGGGAGGGAGCAGTTCTTC.

This chain links TRBV25-1 with TRBJ1-1; 9 bases align to TRBD1. Trimming took 6 bases from V and 6 from J; bases not matched to a gene: 5. Per germline, CDR1 MGHDK and CDR2 SYGVNS. The CDR3 totals 13 residues. This CDR3 reads CASRQGAHPEAFF. CDR3 nucleotides: TGTGCCAGCAGACAGGGGGCGCATCCTGAAGCTTTCTTT.

The chain employs TRBV2 and TRBJ1-6; TRBD1 matches at 7 bases. Losses at the gene ends were 4 bases for V and 8 bases for J; bases not matched to a gene: 11. This CDR3 contains 16 residues. Looked up from germline, CDR1 is SNHLY and CDR2 is FYNNEI. The CDR3 region has the DNA TGTGCCAGCAGTGCCCGAAAACAGGGGTCGGATTCACCCCTCCACTTT. Translation gives CASSARKQGSDSPLHF.

The sample holds a few counts of this clonotype. CDR3 in DNA: TGTGCCAGCAGCTTTAATTGGGGCTGGACTGAAGCTTTCTTT. This encodes CASSFNWGWTEAFF. The chain recombines TRBV7-9 with TRBJ1-1; the D gene is possibly TRBD1 (5 bases). In germline, CDR1 is SEHNR, CDR2 FQNEAQ (reference sequence). V dropped 3 bases and J dropped 5 bases, with 13 bases sitting between them. The length of the CDR3 is 14 residues. Full variable domain (rest looked up from reference TRBV7-9 and TRBJ1-1): DTGVSQNPRHKITKRGQNVTFRCDPISEHNRLYWYRQTLGQGPEFLTYFQNEAQLEKSRLLSDRFSAERPKGSFSTLEIQRTEQGDSAMYLCASSFNWGWTEAFFGQGTRLTVV.

This clonotype appeared a few times. This chain links TRBV12-3 or TRBV12-4 with TRBJ1-1; perhaps TRBD1 as D (5 bases). Trimming took 4 bases from V and 11 from J, leaving 11 bases between them. This CDR3 comprises 11 residues. The DNA of the CDR3 is TGTGCCAGCAGTTCCGGGGGGACGGCTTTCTTT. Its translation is CASSSGGTAFF.

This clonotype appeared a few times. This chain joins TRBV5-1 and TRBJ1-1, with 10 nucleotides matching TRBD1. Per germline, CDR1 SGHRS and CDR2 YFSETQ. The CDR3 totals 16 residues. The junction had 2 bases not matched to a gene; V was cut back by 0 bases and J by 0 bases. CDR3 DNA: TGCGCCAGCAGCTTGGGACAGGGGGCTATGAACACTGAAGCTTTCTTT. Translating it yields CASSLGQGAMNTEAFF. The full variable domain, rest sourced from reference TRBV5-1 and TRBJ1-1, is KAGVTQTPRYLIKTRGQQVTLSCSPISGHRSVSWYQQTPGQGLQFLFEYFSETQRNKGNFPGRFSGRQFSNSRSEMNVSTLELGDSALYLCASSLGQGAMNTEAFFGQGTRLTVV.

This clonotype was picked up a small number of times. The DNA of the CDR3 is TGCGCCAGCAGCAAGGATGGGGGTTCCTACAATGAGCAGTTCTTC. Translation gives CASSKDGGSYNEQFF. The genes are TRBV5-1 and TRBJ2-1, with D perhaps being TRBD1 or TRBD2 (5 bases each). The CDR3 is 15 residues long. V gave up 4 bases and J gave up 1 base, with 12 bases separating them. The germline CDR1 and CDR2 sequences are SGHRS and YFSETQ. The entire variable domain, with the rest obtained from reference TRBV5-1 and TRBJ2-1, is as follows: KAGVTQTPRYLIKTRGQQVTLSCSPISGHRSVSWYQQTPGQGLQFLFEYFSETQRNKGNFPGRFSGRQFSNSRSEMNVSTLELGDSALYLCASSKDGGSYNEQFFGPGTRLTVL.

This clonotype has a count of ten or more. The chain carries TRBV2 and TRBJ1-2; no clear D gene. Trimming stripped 7 bases from V and 2 bases from J, with 8 bases between. CDR3 size: 12 residues. Germline loops: CDR1 SNHLY, CDR2 FYNNEI. The CDR3 region is CASKKENYGYTF. The CDR3, as DNA: TGTGCCAGCAAAAAGGAGAACTATGGCTACACCTTC.

This clonotype was counted a few times. The V call is TRBV9, the J call TRBJ1-2, with D possibly TRBD1 on 5 matching bases. Per the germline V gene, CDR1 is SGDLS and CDR2 is YYNGEE. The CDR3 sequence is 16 residues long. V gave up 0 bases and J gave up 5 bases, with 17 bases separating them. CDR3 protein: CASSVGLDSEWYGYTF. CDR3 in DNA: TGTGCCAGCAGCGTAGGTCTCGACAGCGAGTGGTATGGCTACACCTTC.

This rearrangement joins TRBV19 to TRBJ2-1; D is uncertain. This CDR3 contains 15 residues. V gave up 6 bases and J gave up 4 bases, with 16 bases separating them. Germline lookup yields CDR1 LNHDA and CDR2 SQIVND (reference sequence). The CDR3 sequence is CASSTRLVFYNEQFF. The CDR3 region has the DNA TGTGCCAGTAGCACACGTCTCGTATTTTACAATGAGCAGTTCTTC.

The chain uses TRBV7-2 and TRBJ2-3; no firm D call. Germline V gene lookup returns CDR1 SGHTA and CDR2 FQGNSA. This CDR3 contains 16 residues. V was shortened by 0 bases and J by 3 bases, with 13 bases between the two germline ends. CDR3 region: CASSLAFTELTDTQYF. The CDR3 nucleotides read TGTGCCAGCAGCTTAGCGTTCACAGAACTAACAGATACGCAGTATTTT.

The V and J genes are TRBV2 and TRBJ2-7; D uncertain. Germline CDR1 and CDR2: SNHLY and FYNNEI. CDR3 size: 8 residues. V lost 8 bases and J lost 6, with 2 bases in between. CDR3 loop: CASGEQYF. The CDR3 nucleotides are TGTGCCAGCGGCGAGCAGTACTTC.

This clonotype turned up a few times. The CDR3, as DNA: TGTGCCAGCGGTCCCGGCATTAGCACAGATACGCAGTATTTT. It encodes CASGPGISTDTQYF. The chain employs TRBV12-3 or TRBV12-4 and TRBJ2-3; D uncertain. V lost 8 bases, J lost 0 bases, and 12 bases lay in between. CDR3 length: 14 amino acids.